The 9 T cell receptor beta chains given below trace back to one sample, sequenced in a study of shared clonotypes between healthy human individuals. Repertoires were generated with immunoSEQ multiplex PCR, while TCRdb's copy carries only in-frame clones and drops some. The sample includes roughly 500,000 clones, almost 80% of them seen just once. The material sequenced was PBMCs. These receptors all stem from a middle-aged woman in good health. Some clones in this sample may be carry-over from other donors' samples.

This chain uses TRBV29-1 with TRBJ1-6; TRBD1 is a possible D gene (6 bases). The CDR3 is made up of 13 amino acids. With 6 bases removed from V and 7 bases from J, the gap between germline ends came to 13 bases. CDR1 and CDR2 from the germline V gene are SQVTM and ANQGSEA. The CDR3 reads CSVADRSNSPLHF. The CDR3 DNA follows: TGCAGCGTAGCCGACAGGAGCAATTCACCCCTCCACTTT.

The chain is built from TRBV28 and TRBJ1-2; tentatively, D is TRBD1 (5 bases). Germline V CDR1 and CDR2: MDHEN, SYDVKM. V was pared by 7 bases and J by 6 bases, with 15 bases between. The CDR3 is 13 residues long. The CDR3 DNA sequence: TGTGCCAGCACCGACCGCCAGGGTGATGGCTACACCTTC. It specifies CASTDRQGDGYTF.

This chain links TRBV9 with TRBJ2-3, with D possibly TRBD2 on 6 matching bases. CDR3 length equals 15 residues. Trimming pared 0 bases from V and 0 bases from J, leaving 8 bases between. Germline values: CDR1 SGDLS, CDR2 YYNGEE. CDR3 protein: CASSVEGTSTDTQYF. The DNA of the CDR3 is TGTGCCAGCAGCGTAGAGGGGACTAGCACAGATACGCAGTATTTT.

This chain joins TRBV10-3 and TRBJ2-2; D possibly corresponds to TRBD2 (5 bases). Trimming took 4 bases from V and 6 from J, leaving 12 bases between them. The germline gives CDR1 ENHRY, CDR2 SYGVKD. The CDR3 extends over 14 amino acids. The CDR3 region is CAISGEPRAGELFF. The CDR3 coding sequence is TGTGCCATCAGTGGGGAGCCACGGGCCGGGGAGCTGTTTTTT.

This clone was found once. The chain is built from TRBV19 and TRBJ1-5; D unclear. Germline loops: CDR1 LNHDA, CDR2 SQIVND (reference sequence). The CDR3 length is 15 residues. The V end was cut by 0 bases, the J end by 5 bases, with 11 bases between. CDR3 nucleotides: TGTGCCAGTAGTATAGATCGGTCAGGCCATCAGCCCCAGCATTTT. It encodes CASSIDRSGHQPQHF.

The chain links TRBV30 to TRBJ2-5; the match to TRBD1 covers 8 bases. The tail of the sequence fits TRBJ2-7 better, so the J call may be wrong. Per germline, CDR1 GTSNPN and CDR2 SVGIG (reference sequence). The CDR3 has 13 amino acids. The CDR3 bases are TGTGCCTGGAGTCTCAGGGGGCTCTACGAGCAGTACTTC. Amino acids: CAWSLRGLYEQYF.

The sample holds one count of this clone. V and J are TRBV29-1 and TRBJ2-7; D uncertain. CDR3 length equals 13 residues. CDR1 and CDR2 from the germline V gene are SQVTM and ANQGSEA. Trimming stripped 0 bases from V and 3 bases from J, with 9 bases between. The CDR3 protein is CSVEDPGNYEQYF. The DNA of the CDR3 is TGCAGCGTTGAAGATCCCGGAAACTACGAGCAGTACTTC.

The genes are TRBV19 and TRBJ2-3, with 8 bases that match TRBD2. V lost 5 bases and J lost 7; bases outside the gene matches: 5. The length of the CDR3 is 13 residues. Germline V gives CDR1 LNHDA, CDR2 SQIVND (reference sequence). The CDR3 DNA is TGTGCCAGTAGTCTTAGCGGGGCATATACGCAGTATTTT. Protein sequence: CASSLSGAYTQYF.

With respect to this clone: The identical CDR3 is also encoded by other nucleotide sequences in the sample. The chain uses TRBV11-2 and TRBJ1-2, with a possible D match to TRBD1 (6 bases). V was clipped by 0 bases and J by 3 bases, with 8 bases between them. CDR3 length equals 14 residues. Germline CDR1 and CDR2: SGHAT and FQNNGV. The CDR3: CASSLEQGDYGYTF. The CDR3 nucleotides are TGTGCCAGCAGCTTAGAACAGGGCGACTATGGCTACACCTTC.